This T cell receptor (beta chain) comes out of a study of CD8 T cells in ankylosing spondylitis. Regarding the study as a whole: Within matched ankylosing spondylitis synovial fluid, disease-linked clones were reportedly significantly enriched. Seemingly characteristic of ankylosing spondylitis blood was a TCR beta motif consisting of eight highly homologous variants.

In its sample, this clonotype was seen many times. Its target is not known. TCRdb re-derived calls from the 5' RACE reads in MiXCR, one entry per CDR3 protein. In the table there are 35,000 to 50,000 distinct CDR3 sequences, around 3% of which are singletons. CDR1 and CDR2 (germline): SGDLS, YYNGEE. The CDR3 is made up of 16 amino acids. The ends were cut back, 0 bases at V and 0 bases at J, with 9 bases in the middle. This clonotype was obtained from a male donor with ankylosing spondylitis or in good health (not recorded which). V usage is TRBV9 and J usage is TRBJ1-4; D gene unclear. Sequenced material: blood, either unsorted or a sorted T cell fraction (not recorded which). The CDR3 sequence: CASSVGGTATNEKLFF. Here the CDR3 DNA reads TGTGCCAGCAGCGTAGGAGGCACTGCAACTAATGAAAAACTGTTTTTT.